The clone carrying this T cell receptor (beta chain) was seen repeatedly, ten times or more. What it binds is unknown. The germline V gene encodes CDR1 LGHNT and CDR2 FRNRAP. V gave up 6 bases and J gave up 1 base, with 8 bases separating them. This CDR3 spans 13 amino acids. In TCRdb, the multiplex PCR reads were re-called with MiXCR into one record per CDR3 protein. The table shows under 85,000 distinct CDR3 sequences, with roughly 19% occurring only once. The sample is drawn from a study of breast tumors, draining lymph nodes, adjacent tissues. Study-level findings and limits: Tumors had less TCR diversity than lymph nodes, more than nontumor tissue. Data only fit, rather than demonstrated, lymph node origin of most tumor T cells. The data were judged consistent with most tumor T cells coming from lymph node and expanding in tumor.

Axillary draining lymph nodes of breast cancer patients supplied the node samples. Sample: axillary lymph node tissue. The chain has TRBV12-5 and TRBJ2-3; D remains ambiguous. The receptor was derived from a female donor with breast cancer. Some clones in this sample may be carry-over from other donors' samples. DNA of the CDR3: TGTGCTAGTGGGTTAGCCCGCACAGATACGCAGTATTTT. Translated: CASGLARTDTQYF.